The 19 T cell receptor beta chains below come from one sample, sequenced in a study of tissue T cells after allogeneic stem cell transplantation (dated by TCRdb to about 2022). Interpreted using the paper, the time point label stands for: mouse harvest day 7 after allogeneic transplant. Mouse grafts consisting of 10^7 T-cell-depleted bone marrow cells combined with 10^6 splenic CD5+ T cells were administered by tail vein injection. The receptor library was made with the immunoSEQ multiplex PCR assay. In TCRdb, the immuneACCESS table is reduced to in-frame sequences with V and J assigned. These tables do not hold every clone; where another copy was compared, an unresolved V gene accounts for under half, and the others remain unexplained. This sample holds 4,500 to 6,500 clones; roughly 50% were observed only once. The top ten hold 5.5% of the sample. Sequenced: gut tissue. Receptors were obtained from a female BALB/c mouse given C57BL/6 T cells with graft-versus-host disease after an allogeneic hematopoietic cell transplant.

This clone has more than one count but fewer than ten. Germline and genes here are mouse. The read stops 1 residue short of the end of the CDR3; the missing end is completed from the germline J gene. The chain recombines TRBV26 with TRBJ1-3, with 7 nucleotides matching TRBD1. The CDR3 runs to 15 residues. Germline values: CDR1 KGHPV, CDR2 FQNQEV (reference sequence). V lost 2 bases and J lost 0; bases outside the gene matches: 1. CDR3 sequence: CASSLGQDSGNTLYF. Partial CDR3 DNA: TGTGCCAGCAGTCTGGGACAGGATTCTGGAAATACGCTCTAT.

This clone was seen only a few times. Any gene name here is a mouse gene name. The read gets to within 1 residue of the CDR3 end, and the germline J gene fills in the rest. The rearrangement uses TRBV26 and TRBJ2-4; D not resolved. Germline V gives CDR1 KGHPV, CDR2 FQNQEV (reference sequence). The CDR3 has 13 residues. The ends were cut back, 2 bases at V and 0 bases at J, with 3 bases in the middle. The CDR3 sequence: CASSLESQNTLYF. The part of the CDR3 DNA that was read is TGTGCCAGCAGTCTGGAAAGTCAAAACACCTTGTAC.

Note on this clone: Gene names and germline match the mouse. With the read ending 1 residue before the CDR3 end, the germline J gene is used to fill in that end. The chain couples TRBV26 to TRBJ2-5; 11 positions agree with TRBD2. CDR1 is KGHPV, CDR2 FQNQEV, per germline (reference sequence). This CDR3 contains 13 residues. Unmatched junction bases numbered 0, after V lost 6 bases and J lost 4 bases. The sequenced part of the CDR3 DNA is TGTGCCAGCAGGGACTGGGGGGAAGACACCCAGTAC. It translates to CASRDWGEDTQY. Given in full, the CDR3 is CASRDWGEDTQYF.

This clone was observed once. Gene names are the mouse ones. The missing CDR3 end, 1 residue past where the read stops, is filled in from the germline J gene. V is TRBV23 and J is TRBJ2-3; TRBD1 reflects the table's D call only, with no check against the DNA. Germline CDR1 and CDR2: KGHTA and FQNQQP. The length of the CDR3 is 15 residues. The sequenced part of the CDR3 DNA is TGCTCCAGCAGCCCACAGGGATCTAGTGCAGAAACGCTGTAT. It yields the protein CSSSPQGSSAETLY. The CDR3 as a whole reads CSSSPQGSSAETLYF.

This clone was recorded a few times. Gene names are mouse gene names. The CDR3 end is not reached by the read, which stops 1 residue before it; the germline J gene fills it in. This chain links TRBV26 with TRBJ2-3, with no clear D. Germline loops: CDR1 KGHPV, CDR2 FQNQEV (reference sequence). V gave up 0 bases and J gave up 1 base, with 11 bases separating them. The CDR3 totals 16 residues. Incomplete CDR3 DNA: TGTGCCAGCAGTCTGTCGCCTAGGGTTGGTGCAGAAACGCTGTAT. This encodes CASSLSPRVGAETLY. The entire CDR3 sequence reads CASSLSPRVGAETLYF.

This clone is categorized as large. Mouse germline and gene names are used. The read stops 1 residue short of the end of the CDR3; the missing end is completed from the germline J gene. The gene calls are TRBV5 and TRBJ1-4; 8 positions agree with TRBD1. The CDR3 is 16 amino acids. J gave up 2 bases and V 0 bases, and 2 bases lay outside the gene matches. Germline CDR1 and CDR2: LGHNA and YNLKQL (reference sequence). CDR3 sequence reads: CASSQDWDRSNERLFF. The covered CDR3 bases are TGTGCCAGCAGCCAAGATTGGGACAGGTCCAACGAAAGATTATTT.

This clone was observed a handful of times. Mouse names are used for the genes. The CDR3 extends 1 residue past the end of the read, so its final part is completed from the germline J gene. This chain joins TRBV12-2 and TRBJ2-7, with TRBD2 identical over 8 bases. The CDR3 contains 15 residues. CDR1 is SGHLS, CDR2 HYDKME, per germline. Trimming removed 0 bases from V and 3 bases from J; junction bases left unmatched: 6. The CDR3 bases that were read are TGTGCCAGCTCTCTCGATGATGGGGGGGACTATGAACAGTAC. As protein: CASSLDDGGDYEQY. The whole CDR3 is CASSLDDGGDYEQYF.

With regard to this clone: The gene names given are mouse names. The observed sequence ends 1 residue before the CDR3 terminus, with the missing tail filled in from the germline J gene. The V and J genes are TRBV26 and TRBJ2-3; no clear D gene. Germline-derived CDR1 and CDR2 are KGHPV and FQNQEV (reference sequence). V lost 4 bases, J lost 0 bases, and 8 bases lay in between. The CDR3 totals 14 residues. The CDR3 loop reads CASSRPASAETLYF. The CDR3 bases that were read are TGTGCCAGCAGTCGGCCGGCTAGTGCAGAAACGCTGTAT. The variable domain in full, with the rest retrieved from reference TRBV26 and TRBJ2-3, is NSKVIQTPRYLVKGQGQKAKMRCIPEKGHPVVFWYQQNKNNEFKFLINFQNQEVLQQIDMTEKRFSAECPSNSPCSLEIQSSEAGDSALYLCASSRPASAETLYFGSGTRLTVL.

This clone qualifies as large. Gene names follow the mouse nomenclature. Read coverage stops 1 residue before the CDR3 terminus; the germline J gene supplies the remainder. The V call is TRBV4, the J call TRBJ1-4; 9 bases are a match to TRBD1. With 6 bases clipped from V and 4 bases from J, the junction kept 0 bases outside the gene matches. The germline CDR1 and CDR2 sequences are LGHDT and YNNKQL (reference sequence). This CDR3 spans 13 amino acids. CDR3 sequence: CASRDRGNERLFF. The CDR3 DNA, read in part, is TGTGCCAGCAGGGACAGGGGCAACGAAAGATTATTT. Based on the CDR3 plus reference TRBV4 and TRBJ1-4, the full variable domain is ETAVFQTPNYHVTQVGNEVSFNCKQTLGHDTMYWYKQDSKKLLKIMFSYNNKQLIVNETVPRRFSPQSSDKAHLNLRIKSVEPEDSAVYLCASRDRGNERLFFGHGTKLSVL.

Notes on this clone: Gene and germline names: mouse. The read comes to an end 1 residue before the CDR3 does, leaving the germline J gene to fill in the end. This sequence joins TRBV13-1 and TRBJ2-7; perhaps TRBD1 as D (5 bases). The germline V gene encodes CDR1 NSHNY and CDR2 SYGAGN. The CDR3 consists of 13 residues. Between the trimmed V and J ends, which lost 6 bases and 0 bases, there was a span of 10 bases. CDR3 in amino acids: CASKRQSSYEQYF. The part of the CDR3 DNA that was read is TGTGCCAGCAAACGACAGAGCTCCTATGAACAGTAC.

This clone was detected only once. Gene names denote mouse genes. CDR3 in amino acids: CASSLGSKNTLYF. The sequenced CDR3 bases are TGTGCCAGCAGCTTGGGCAGCAAAAACACCTTGTAC. This rearrangement joins TRBV3 to TRBJ2-4; D unresolved. The sequenced fragment ends 1 residue before the CDR3 boundary, so the rest is inferred from the germline J gene. Germline V gives CDR1 SNHLY, CDR2 FYNGKV (reference sequence). V shed 3 bases and J shed 4 bases, with 8 bases lying between them. The CDR3 sequence is 13 residues long.

This clone turned up a few times. Gene names follow the mouse nomenclature. The CDR3 is cut off 1 residue early in the read; its end comes from the germline J gene. The chain links TRBV3 to TRBJ2-7; TRBD1 is a possible D gene (7 bases). Trimming took 5 bases from V and 1 from J, leaving 9 bases between them. Germline loops: CDR1 SNHLY, CDR2 FYNGKV (reference sequence). This CDR3 has 13 amino acids. CDR3 amino acids: CASSRGQSYEQYF. The CDR3 DNA, read in part, is TGTGCCAGCAGCAGGGGGCAGTCCTATGAACAGTAC. Complete variable domain (other parts from reference TRBV3 and TRBJ2-7): GPKVLQIPSHQIIDMGQMVTLNCDPVSNHLYFYWYKQILGQQMEFLVNFYNGKVMEKSKLFKDQFSVERPDGSYFTLKIQPTALEDSAVYFCASSRGQSYEQYFGPGTRLTVL.

This clone was seen only a few times. Gene names are the mouse ones. Sequencing ends 1 residue short of the CDR3 end; the germline J gene provides the rest. The same CDR3 can be traced to other DNA sequences in this sample. The rearrangement links TRBV26 to TRBJ2-2; D not resolved. Trimming took 2 bases from V and 2 from J, leaving 6 bases between them. This CDR3 is 14 amino acids long. CDR1 KGHPV and CDR2 FQNQEV come from the germline V gene (reference sequence). CDR3 bases read: TGTGCCAGCAGTCTGCAAGGGAACACCGGGCAGCTCTAC. Translation gives CASSLQGNTGQLY. The whole CDR3 region reads CASSLQGNTGQLYF.

About this clone itself: Mouse gene names apply. The DNA ends 1 residue before the CDR3 does, and the rest of the CDR3 is filled in from the germline J gene. This rearrangement joins TRBV26 to TRBJ1-1; D not resolved. Germline V CDR1 and CDR2: KGHPV, FQNQEV (reference sequence). Trimming took off 0 bases at V and 3 bases at J, with 5 bases between the two ends. CDR3 size: 13 residues. The CDR3 here is CASSLSGYTEVFF. The CDR3 DNA, read in part, is TGTGCCAGCAGTCTGTCGGGGTACACAGAAGTCTTC.

Only a few counts were recorded for this clone. Gene names and germline refer to mouse. With the read ending 1 residue before the CDR3 end, the germline J gene is used to fill in that end. The chain carries TRBV1 and TRBJ1-4; 7 bases are a match to TRBD1. This CDR3 region has 15 residues. J was trimmed by 2 bases and V by 6 bases; bases with no gene match: 6. The germline CDR1 and CDR2 sequences are NSQYPW and LRSPGD (reference sequence). The DNA read from the CDR3 is TGCACCTGCAGCGTCGGGGACAGCTCCAACGAAAGATTATTT. It encodes CTCSVGDSSNERLF. The entire CDR3 reads CTCSVGDSSNERLFF.

Regarding this clone: Gene names denote mouse genes. The DNA read from the CDR3 is TGTGCCAGCAGAAAAGGGACAGGGGAAAACACCTTGTAC. Encoded protein: CASRKGTGENTLY. The whole CDR3 sequence reads CASRKGTGENTLYF. J is TRBJ2-4 and V is TRBV19, with TRBD1 identical over 10 bases. The read ends 1 residue before the CDR3 terminus; that terminus is restored from the germline J gene. The CDR3 has 14 residues. The germline V gene has CDR1 FNHDT and CDR2 SITEND (reference sequence). J gave up 4 bases and V 5 bases, and 4 bases lay outside the gene matches.

Concerning this clone: Gene names denote mouse genes. The read finishes 1 residue shy of the CDR3 end, and the germline J gene is used to complete it. V usage is TRBV26 and J usage is TRBJ2-3; D not certain. Deletions cut 0 bases from V and 4 bases from J, with 8 bases between. Germline CDR1 reads KGHPV; CDR2 reads FQNQEV (reference sequence). This CDR3 has 14 amino acids. CDR3 in amino acids: CASSLSRTTETLYF. Partial CDR3 DNA: TGTGCCAGCAGTCTGTCCCGGACCACAGAAACGCTGTAT.

This clone is classed as medium-sized. All gene names here are mouse names. The read finishes 1 residue shy of the CDR3 end, and the germline J gene is used to complete it. V usage is TRBV23 and J usage is TRBJ2-4; the D call TRBD1 from the table was never checked on the DNA. The CDR3 is 13 residues long. Germline V gene sequence: CDR1 KGHTA, CDR2 FQNQQP. CDR3 region: CSSKTGTENTLYF. The covered CDR3 bases are TGCTCCAGCAAGACAGGGACCGAAAACACCTTGTAC.

This clone was picked up a small number of times. The germline and genes are mouse ones. The DNA ends 1 residue before the CDR3 does, and the rest of the CDR3 is filled in from the germline J gene. The same CDR3 is also encoded by other DNA sequences in this sample. The chain links TRBV26 to TRBJ2-5; perhaps TRBD1 as D (6 bases). Trimming pared 3 bases from V and 6 bases from J, leaving 7 bases between. The germline V gene encodes CDR1 KGHPV and CDR2 FQNQEV (reference sequence). The CDR3 sequence is 12 residues long. CDR3 loop: CASSLQGDTQYF. The part of the CDR3 DNA that was read is TGTGCCAGCAGTCTACAGGGTGACACCCAGTAC.